What follows are 3 T cell receptor beta chains derived from one specimen sequenced in a study of a mutant IDH1 vaccine in newly diagnosed glioma. The time point is: baseline, week 1 (first vaccination visit). Treatment defined: pre-vaccination baseline after standard-of-care therapy. Method: immunoSEQ multiplex PCR; TCRdb's copy keeps in-frame clones and lacks some. The sample gives about 69,000 clones, around 86% of which show up once; under 3.5% is in the top ten. The material was PBMCs, obtained from a glioma patient treated with radiotherapy, temozolomide or both. These receptors all stem from a young man with glioma.

This chain links TRBV5-4 with TRBJ2-7, with D perhaps matching TRBD2 (7 bases). CDR1 and CDR2 from the germline V gene are SGHNT and YYREEE (reference sequence). The length of the CDR3 is 15 residues. V was shortened by 4 bases and J by 6 bases, with 20 bases between the two germline ends. The CDR3 region is CASSLGGAAFIEQYF. The CDR3 region has the DNA TGTGCCAGCAGCCTTGGGGGGGCGGCTTTTATCGAGCAGTACTTC.

The chain couples TRBV7-2 to TRBJ1-4; D is unresolved. V was pared by 6 bases and J by 4 bases, with 12 bases between. Germline V gene sequence: CDR1 SGHTA, CDR2 FQGNSA. This CDR3 comprises 14 residues. The CDR3 loop reads CASSYNVDNEKLFF. The CDR3 coding sequence is TGTGCCAGCAGTTATAACGTAGATAATGAAAAACTGTTTTTT.

The V and J genes are TRBV6-5 and TRBJ2-3, with 10 bases identical to TRBD2. The junction had 2 bases not matched to a gene; V was cut back by 4 bases and J by 4 bases. Germline CDR1 is MNHEY and CDR2 is SVGAGI. There are 14 residues in the CDR3. The DNA for the CDR3 is TGTGCCAGCAGTTTACTAGCGGGGCCAGATACGCAGTATTTT. This encodes CASSLLAGPDTQYF.